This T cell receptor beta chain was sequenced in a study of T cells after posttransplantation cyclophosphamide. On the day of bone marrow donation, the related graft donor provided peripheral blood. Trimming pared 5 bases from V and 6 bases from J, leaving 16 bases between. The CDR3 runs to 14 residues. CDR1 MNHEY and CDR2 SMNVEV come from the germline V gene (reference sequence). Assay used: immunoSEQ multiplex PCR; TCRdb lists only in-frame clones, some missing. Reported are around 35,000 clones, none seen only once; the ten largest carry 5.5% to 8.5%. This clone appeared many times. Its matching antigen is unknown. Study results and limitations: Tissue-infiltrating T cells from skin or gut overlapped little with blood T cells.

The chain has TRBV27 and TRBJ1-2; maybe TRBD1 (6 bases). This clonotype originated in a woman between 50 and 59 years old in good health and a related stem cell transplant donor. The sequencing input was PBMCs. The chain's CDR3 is CASSQIQGGHGYTF. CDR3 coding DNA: TGTGCCAGCAGTCAAATACAGGGCGGGCATGGCTACACCTTC.